The 16 T cell receptor beta chains given below trace back to one sample, sequenced in a study of blood T cell repertoires in COVID-19. Sequencing used immunoSEQ multiplex PCR; TCRdb keeps in-frame clones, though not all of them. Of hundreds of thousands of clones listed, roughly 87% are singletons. The specimen was PBMCs or T cells enriched from blood (not recorded which). The receptors derive from a woman aged 18 to 35 who had recovered from COVID-19.

This clone was detected a few times. J is TRBJ2-7 and V is TRBV6-2 or TRBV6-3; 15 bases fit TRBD2. Germline values: CDR1 MNHEY, CDR2 SVGEGT. V was pared by 4 bases and J by 3 bases, with 13 bases of the junction left unmatched. The CDR3 length is 19 residues. This CDR3 reads CASSSAPGTSGGQYYEQYF. As DNA, the CDR3 is TGTGCCAGCAGTTCGGCCCCCGGGACTAGCGGGGGGCAATACTACGAGCAGTACTTC.

This chain connects TRBV18 to TRBJ1-4; D perhaps matches TRBD1 (5 bases). The ends were cut back, 1 base at V and 0 bases at J, with 9 bases in the middle. Germline V gene data show CDR1 as KGHSH and CDR2 as LQKENI. This CDR3 is 16 amino acids long. In DNA form, the CDR3 reads TGTGCCAGCTCACCACGGTCGGGGGCAACTAATGAAAAACTGTTTTTT. Translated, it gives CASSPRSGATNEKLFF.

The chain couples TRBV4-2 to TRBJ1-5; unclear D gene. Trimming removed 1 base from V and 0 bases from J, with 10 bases in between. CDR1 and CDR2 from the germline V gene are LGHNA and YNFKEQ. The CDR3 totals 16 residues. The CDR3 sequence: CASSQAQVRSNQPQHF. The DNA of the CDR3 is TGTGCCAGCAGCCAAGCCCAGGTTCGTAGCAATCAGCCCCAGCATTTT.

V usage is TRBV27 and J usage is TRBJ2-7, with 9 nucleotides matching TRBD1. The CDR3 spans 17 residues. In germline, CDR1 is MNHEY, CDR2 SMNVEV (reference sequence). V gave up 5 bases and J gave up 4 bases; unmatched junction bases: 15. This CDR3 reads CASSSQQGAEQRYEQYF. Written as DNA, the CDR3 is TGTGCCAGCAGTAGTCAACAGGGGGCAGAACAGAGGTACGAGCAGTACTTC.

The chain uses TRBV7-2 and TRBJ1-2; 10 bases agree with TRBD1. The CDR3 contains 16 residues. Per germline, CDR1 SGHTA and CDR2 FQGNSA. With V trimmed by 1 base and J by 5 bases, 7 bases remained unmatched. The CDR3 here is CASSLVVGTGVYGYTF. The CDR3 region has the DNA TGTGCCAGCAGCTTAGTAGTCGGGACAGGGGTTTATGGCTACACCTTC.

The chain recombines TRBV3-1 (or the pseudogene TRBV3-2) with TRBJ2-3; no clear D. The CDR3 runs 10 residues. V lost 3 bases and J lost 10, with 5 bases in between. From germline, CDR1 is LGHDT and CDR2 YNNKEL (reference sequence). The CDR3 DNA reads as TGTGCCAGCAGCCACTCAGCGCAGTATTTT. This sequence encodes CASSHSAQYF.

V usage is TRBV27 and J usage is TRBJ1-1; TRBD1 matches at 8 bases. The germline V gene has CDR1 MNHEY and CDR2 SMNVEV (reference sequence). V gave up 8 bases and J gave up 4 bases; unmatched junction bases: 6. This CDR3 has 13 amino acids. The CDR3 region is CASLQQGGTEAFF. CDR3 DNA sequence: TGTGCCAGCCTTCAACAGGGGGGCACTGAAGCTTTCTTT.

The chain is built from TRBV13 and TRBJ2-7, with 10 bases aligning to TRBD2. CDR3 size: 16 residues. J lost 4 bases, V lost 8 bases, and 14 bases had no gene match. Germline lookup yields CDR1 PRHDT and CDR2 FYEKMQ (reference sequence). The CDR3 nucleotides are TGTGCCAGCCAACCCTTTCCCGGGACTAGCGAGTACGAGCAGTACTTC. Its protein product is CASQPFPGTSEYEQYF.

The V call is TRBV27, the J call TRBJ1-1; 8 bases line up with TRBD1. Germline CDR1 MNHEY, CDR2 SMNVEV (reference sequence). The junction had 3 bases not matched to a gene; V was cut back by 5 bases and J by 1 base. This CDR3 comprises 14 residues. The CDR3 region has the DNA TGTGCCAGCAGTACGGACAGGGAGAACACTGAAGCTTTCTTT. Translation: CASSTDRENTEAFF.

The sample holds a few counts of this clone. The chain recombines TRBV19 with TRBJ2-2, with D perhaps TRBD1 (5 bases). The V gene's germline CDR1 is LNHDA and CDR2 SQIVND (reference sequence). This CDR3 region has 15 residues. Between the trimmed V and J ends, which lost 3 bases and 1 base, there was a span of 9 bases. The CDR3 nucleotides read TGTGCCAGTAGTATTCCCCAGGGGAACACCGGGGAGCTGTTTTTT. As protein: CASSIPQGNTGELFF.

The rearrangement joins TRBV7-2 to TRBJ1-2; no reliable D call. Germline V gene lookup returns CDR1 SGHTA and CDR2 FQGNSA. V lost 5 bases and J 7 bases, leaving 17 bases between the germline ends. The CDR3 spans 14 residues. This CDR3 is CASSPVPGNSGYTF. In nucleotides, the CDR3 is TGTGCCAGCAGCCCAGTCCCGGGGAATAGTGGCTACACCTTC.

This clone was found a few times. The J gene is TRBJ2-1, the V gene TRBV27; 9 nucleotides line up with TRBD1. This CDR3 spans 17 amino acids. The V gene's germline CDR1 is MNHEY and CDR2 SMNVEV (reference sequence). The trim removed 6 bases at V and 7 bases at J, leaving 16 bases unmatched. Here the CDR3 reads CASRPLRGQGSSNEQFF. For the CDR3, the DNA is TGTGCCAGCAGACCTCTGAGGGGACAGGGATCCTCGAATGAGCAGTTCTTC.

This rearrangement joins TRBV5-4 to TRBJ2-5; D uncertain. This CDR3 contains 12 residues. V lost 1 base, J lost 2 bases, and 3 bases lay in between. Germline CDR1 reads SGHNT; CDR2 reads YYREEE (reference sequence). The DNA of the CDR3 is TGTGCCAGCAGCTTGCCTCAAGAGACCCAGTACTTC. The encoded protein is CASSLPQETQYF.

The CDR3 DNA is TGCGCCAGCAGCCAATATTCGATTATAGCGTCGGCCCAGTACTTC. Translating gives CASSQYSIIASAQYF. V and J are TRBV4-1 and TRBJ2-5; D is perhaps TRBD2 (5 bases). The CDR3 runs to 15 residues. The germline V and J ends were trimmed by 2 bases and 9 bases, with 19 bases remaining between them. Germline V lookup: CDR1 MGHRA, CDR2 YSYEKL.

The genes are TRBV30 and TRBJ1-4, with D unresolved. V lost 0 bases to trimming and J lost 4 bases, with 12 bases between them. The CDR3 contains 15 residues. Germline V gene lookup returns CDR1 GTSNPN and CDR2 SVGIG (reference sequence). In DNA, the CDR3 is TGTGCCTGGAGTGTACTTGGAGGGATTAATGAAAAACTGTTTTTT. Protein: CAWSVLGGINEKLFF.

This CDR3 is CASQQGLRVEAFF. The CDR3 nucleotides are TGTGCCAGCCAGCAGGGGCTGAGGGTTGAAGCTTTCTTT. The chain combines TRBV6-5 with TRBJ1-1; maybe TRBD1 (6 bases). The CDR3 runs 13 residues. V lost 8 bases and J 7 bases, leaving 17 bases between the germline ends. From germline, CDR1 is MNHEY and CDR2 SVGAGI.